A single sample is the source of the 8 T cell receptor beta chains below, sequenced in a study of T cells in localized non-small cell lung cancer. The protocol was immunoSEQ multiplex PCR, while the TCRdb copy is restricted to in-frame clones and leaves out a portion. The data show more than 45,000 clones, 60% to 80% seen once. The source was peripheral blood, collected before any cancer treatment. The receptors were sampled from a man aged 40 to 70 with stage I squamous cell lung carcinoma.

The rearrangement uses TRBV6-5 and TRBJ2-2, with D perhaps matching TRBD2 (6 bases). CDR1 and CDR2 from the germline V gene are MNHEY and SVGAGI. V was shortened by 5 bases and J by 7 bases, with 14 bases between the two germline ends. CDR3 length: 14 amino acids. In nucleotides, the CDR3 is TGTGCCAGCAGTCCTTCTTGGGGGGTCGGGGAGCTGTTTTTT. Encoded protein: CASSPSWGVGELFF.

The V and J genes are TRBV5-1 and TRBJ2-4, with 7 bases lining up with TRBD1. After removal of 3 bases from V and 6 bases from J, the junction contained 6 bases not matched to a gene. CDR3 length: 14 amino acids. In germline, CDR1 is SGHRS, CDR2 YFSETQ. CDR3 DNA: TGCGCCAGCAGCTCCGGACAGGCGGGAAACATTCAGTACTTC. Its translation is CASSSGQAGNIQYF.

The CDR3, as DNA: TGTGCCAGCATCTCAGCCCAACTGGTCCCCGGCGGCTACACCTTC. It yields the protein CASISAQLVPGGYTF. This rearrangement joins TRBV28 to TRBJ1-2; D not resolved. The CDR3 is 15 residues long. Trimming took off 7 bases at V and 8 bases at J, with 23 bases between the two ends. CDR1 is MDHEN and CDR2 is SYDVKM in the germline V gene.

The chain employs TRBV4-2 and TRBJ2-2; tentative D call: TRBD2 (6 bases). CDR1 and CDR2 from the germline V gene are LGHNA and YNFKEQ. Trimming shortened V by 0 bases and J by 5 bases, and 13 bases separated the two germline ends. The length of the CDR3 is 16 residues. Written as DNA, the CDR3 is TGTGCCAGCAGCCAAGATCGGTTCGGAGGGACCGGGGAGCTGTTTTTT. Its translation: CASSQDRFGGTGELFF.

The chain couples TRBV15 to TRBJ1-3; TRBD1 might be the D (6 bases). Germline V CDR1 and CDR2: LNHNV, YYDKDF (reference sequence). The CDR3 sequence is 17 residues long. The germline V and J ends were trimmed by 3 bases and 0 bases, with 15 bases remaining between them. CDR3 residues: CATSRGVRTVSGNTIYF. For the CDR3, the DNA is TGTGCCACCAGCAGGGGGGTTAGGACAGTCTCTGGAAACACCATATATTTT.

There are a few counts of this clone. V and J are TRBV5-1 and TRBJ2-5; 8 nucleotides line up with TRBD2. Germline CDR1 and CDR2: SGHRS and YFSETQ. V gave up 2 bases and J gave up 5 bases; unmatched junction bases: 2. The CDR3 sequence is 13 residues long. CDR3: CASSLAGVETQYF. The CDR3 DNA reads as TGCGCCAGCAGCTTAGCGGGGGTGGAGACCCAGTACTTC.

The rearrangement joins TRBV23-1 to TRBJ2-4; 7 bases match TRBD2. TRBV23-1 is labeled an ORF, and its function is uncertain. CDR3 length: 13 residues. Unmatched junction bases numbered 17, after V lost 11 bases and J lost 13 bases. The CDR3 region is CAVTPGRGTGQYF. DNA of the CDR3: TGCGCCGTCACCCCTGGGCGGGGGACGGGGCAGTACTTC.

The rearrangement links TRBV2 to TRBJ2-5; the match to TRBD2 covers 8 bases. In germline, CDR1 is SNHLY, CDR2 FYNNEI. Losses at the gene ends were 7 bases for V and 6 bases for J; bases not matched to a gene: 4. The CDR3 spans 12 residues. In nucleotides, the CDR3 is TGTGCCAGCACGGGAGGGAAGCAGACCCAGTACTTC. Residues: CASTGGKQTQYF.